This is a list of T cell receptor beta chains from one sample in a study of cytomegalovirus exposure and HLA in healthy donors. The repertoire was sequenced with immunoSEQ multiplex PCR; TCRdb's copy has only in-frame clones and lacks some. The sample includes around 200,000 clones, approximately 80% of them seen just once. Sequenced: PBMCs. These receptors originate from a man in his forties or fifties in good health and CMV-seronegative. CDR3s include the opening cysteine and the closing phenylalanine or tryptophan. A D gene is named only where the DNA matches it firmly. A clone size is listed for some rows: how often the clone was seen (once, few, many), or a class if it is expanded.

V: TRBV5-1
J: TRBJ1-1
D: .
length: 14
size: .
DNA: TGCGCCAGCAGCCATAATCAGGGGAACACTGAAGCTTTCTTT
CDR3: CASSHNQGNTEAFF

V: TRBV9
J: TRBJ1-5
D: .
length: 13
size: .
DNA: TGTGCCAGCAGCGTACATACAAACCAGCCCCAGCATTTT
CDR3: CASSVHTNQPQHF

V: TRBV5-4
J: TRBJ2-7
D: TRBD1
length: 14
size: .
DNA: TGTGCCAGCAGACCGGGACAGGGGTCCTACGAGCAGTACTTC
CDR3: CASRPGQGSYEQYF

V: TRBV30
J: TRBJ2-1
D: TRBD2
length: 14
size: .
DNA: TGTGCCTGGAGTGTAGGTGCGGGAGTAGGTGAGCAGTTCTTC
CDR3: CAWSVGAGVGEQFF

V: TRBV5-1
J: TRBJ2-7
D: TRBD1
length: 17
size: .
DNA: TGCGCCAGCAGCTTGGATAATACAGGGGCCGCGCCCTACGAGCAGTACTTC
CDR3: CASSLDNTGAAPYEQYF

V: TRBV28
J: TRBJ2-7
D: TRBD2
length: 14
size: .
DNA: TGTGCCACAGCAGTGGGAGGGGTGGTCTACGAGCAGTACTTC
CDR3: CATAVGGVVYEQYF

V: TRBV18
J: TRBJ2-5
D: .
length: 14
size: few
DNA: TGTGCCAGCTCACCGAAAGGCGGAGGGGAGACCCAGTACTTC
CDR3: CASSPKGGGETQYF

V: TRBV19
J: TRBJ2-5
D: .
length: 13
size: .
DNA: TGTGCCAGTAGTGGACTGGGCCAAGAGACCCAGTACTTC
CDR3: CASSGLGQETQYF

V: TRBV30
J: TRBJ1-2
D: .
length: 16
size: .
DNA: TGTGCCTGGAGGGGGGGAGCCGAAGATGCGAAGTGGAGCTACACCTTC
CDR3: CAWRGGAEDAKWSYTF

V: TRBV7-2
J: TRBJ2-4
D: TRBD2
length: 19
size: .
DNA: TGTGCCAGCAGCTTGGGACTAGCGGCATCGATCCATACCAAAAACATTCAGTACTTC
CDR3: CASSLGLAASIHTKNIQYF

V: TRBV5-6
J: TRBJ2-1
D: TRBD1
length: 16
size: .
DNA: TGTGCCAGCAGCCTGGGACAGGGGGCTAGTTACAATGAGCAGTTCTTC
CDR3: CASSLGQGASYNEQFF

V: TRBV29-1
J: TRBJ2-7
D: TRBD1
length: 14
size: .
DNA: TGCAGCGTTGATGGTACAGGGGGAAGCTACGAGCAGTACTTC
CDR3: CSVDGTGGSYEQYF

V: TRBV5-1
J: TRBJ2-7
D: .
length: 15
size: .
DNA: TGCGCCAGCAGCTTGGCGACAGGTTTAACCTACGAGCAGTACTTC
CDR3: CASSLATGLTYEQYF

V: TRBV18
J: TRBJ2-3
D: .
length: 17
size: .
DNA: TGTGCCAGCTCACCACCGGGACTCTCCCGTAGCACAGATACGCAGTATTTT
CDR3: CASSPPGLSRSTDTQYF

V: TRBV2
J: TRBJ2-7
D: .
length: 13
size: .
DNA: TGTGCCAGCAGGCACAGTTACTCCTACGAGCAGTACTTC
CDR3: CASRHSYSYEQYF

V: TRBV19
J: TRBJ2-5
D: TRBD2
length: 16
size: .
DNA: TGTGCCAGTAGCTTGAGGCTAGCGGGAGCAATAGAGACCCAGTACTTC
CDR3: CASSLRLAGAIETQYF

V: TRBV19
J: TRBJ2-7
D: .
length: 13
size: .
DNA: TGTGCCTCAGGGGCATTTTCAACCTACGAGCAGTACTTC
CDR3: CASGAFSTYEQYF

V: TRBV27
J: TRBJ1-5
D: .
length: 13
size: .
DNA: TGTGCCAGCAGTTTATCTGGCGGTCAGCCCCAGCATTTT
CDR3: CASSLSGGQPQHF

V: TRBV5-1
J: TRBJ2-3
D: .
length: 17
size: once
DNA: TGCGCCAGCAGCCCCGATGAATGGCGGGGTAGCACAGATACGCAGTATTTT
CDR3: CASSPDEWRGSTDTQYF

V: TRBV28
J: TRBJ1-4
D: TRBD1
length: 16
size: few
DNA: TGTGCCAGCAGTTTAGCGGGACAGGGGCAAGGAGAAAAACTGTTTTTT
CDR3: CASSLAGQGQGEKLFF

V: TRBV2
J: TRBJ2-7
D: .
length: 15
size: few
DNA: TGTGCCAGCAGTGCCGGGAGACAGACATCCTACGAGCAGTACTTC
CDR3: CASSAGRQTSYEQYF

V: TRBV4-2
J: TRBJ2-2
D: TRBD1
length: 14
size: .
DNA: TGTGCCAGCAGCCAGGACAGGGGAACCGGGGAGCTGTTTTTT
CDR3: CASSQDRGTGELFF

V: TRBV9
J: TRBJ2-7
D: TRBD2
length: 17
size: few
DNA: TGTGCCAGCAGCGCCACCGGGACTAGCGGGAGCAGGTACGAGCAGTACTTC
CDR3: CASSATGTSGSRYEQYF

V: TRBV6-5
J: TRBJ2-3
D: TRBD2
length: 14
size: .
DNA: TGTGCCAGCCGTCGCGGGGGAGGCACAGATACGCAGTATTTT
CDR3: CASRRGGGTDTQYF

V: TRBV27
J: TRBJ2-7
D: TRBD2
length: 15
size: few
DNA: TGTGCCAGCAGAATAGCGGGGATAAGCTCCTACGAGCAGTACTTC
CDR3: CASRIAGISSYEQYF

V: TRBV5-1
J: TRBJ2-7
D: TRBD2
length: 13
size: .
DNA: TGCGCCAGCAGCTCGGGGAGGGGTAACGAGCAGTACTTC
CDR3: CASSSGRGNEQYF

V: TRBV28
J: TRBJ2-1
D: TRBD1
length: 14
size: few
DNA: TGTGCCACCTCGGACAGGGGGCAGAACAATGGGCAGTTCTTC
CDR3: CATSDRGQNNGQFF

V: TRBV28
J: TRBJ1-2
D: TRBD1
length: 15
size: few
DNA: TGTGCCAGCAGCCCAAGACAGGGGGTTTACTATGGCTACACCTTC
CDR3: CASSPRQGVYYGYTF

V: TRBV7-9
J: TRBJ2-7
D: .
length: 14
size: .
DNA: TGTGCCAGCAGCTTAGCGACCGGAGCTAGCGAGCAGTACTTC
CDR3: CASSLATGASEQYF

V: TRBV5-6
J: TRBJ2-7
D: .
length: 17
size: .
DNA: TGTGCCAGCAGCTTGGTATCCGGTCTACCAAGCTCCTACGAGCAGTACTTC
CDR3: CASSLVSGLPSSYEQYF

V: TRBV11-2
J: TRBJ1-1
D: TRBD1
length: 18
size: .
DNA: TGTGCCAGCAGCCCTTGGATCAGGGGGCCTAATCCGAACACTGAAGCTTTCTTT
CDR3: CASSPWIRGPNPNTEAFF

V: TRBV27
J: TRBJ1-1
D: TRBD1
length: 14
size: .
DNA: TGTGCCAGCAGGATAGACAGGGGGCGAACTGAAGCTTTCTTT
CDR3: CASRIDRGRTEAFF

V: TRBV6-5
J: TRBJ2-7
D: TRBD1
length: 14
size: .
DNA: TGTGCCAGCAGGGGGGACAGGCGGACGTCCGAGCAGTACTTC
CDR3: CASRGDRRTSEQYF

V: TRBV28
J: TRBJ2-7
D: TRBD1
length: 14
size: .
DNA: TGTGCCAGCAGTTACCGGGACAGGTCTTACGAGCAGTACTTC
CDR3: CASSYRDRSYEQYF

V: TRBV28
J: TRBJ2-2
D: .
length: 12
size: .
DNA: TGTGCCAGCAGTCATGACACCGGGGAGCTGTTTTTT
CDR3: CASSHDTGELFF